Sequencing of this T cell receptor (beta chain) was carried out in a study of shared clonotypes between healthy human individuals. General study findings and limits: With several donors compared, roughly 4.9% of naive CD4 clonotypes were shared.

Of note for this clone: Its specificity is not known.

Each subset's genomic DNA was split evenly across several immunoSEQ plates. Profiling relied on immunoSEQ multiplex PCR, and the TCRdb table lists in-frame clones only, not all of them. Among about 2,500,000 clones listed, approximately 94% were seen once. V lost 2 bases, J lost 3 bases, and 11 bases lay in between. Germline V gives CDR1 LNHDA, CDR2 SQIVND (reference sequence). CDR3 length: 14 amino acids. Into CD45RA+ naive and CD45RA-negative memory subsets, the CD4+ cells were split. This sequence joins TRBV19 and TRBJ2-7; a possible D gene is TRBD1 (5 bases). The source of this sequence is a man younger than 30 in good health. The sample consisted of naive CD4+ T cells sorted from blood. Noted subset: CD45RA+ positively selected. Here the CDR3 DNA reads TGTGCCAGTAGTATACTCAGGGTAGTCTACGAGCAGTACTTC. Protein sequence: CASSILRVVYEQYF.